These T cell receptor beta chains were read from a single sample in a study of cytomegalovirus exposure and HLA in healthy donors. Sequencing was performed with immunoSEQ multiplex PCR; in TCRdb, only in-frame clones are kept and a portion is missing. Here the sample spans about 98,000 clones, approximately 84% being singletons. Sample: PBMCs. All receptors derive from a man aged 18 to 30 in good health and CMV-seropositive. Each CDR3 is given with its conserved first and last residue. A D gene is named only where the DNA matches it firmly. Clone size is given for some rows only: seen once, a few or many times, or a class if the clone is expanded.

clone size,J gene,V gene,D gene,CDR3 protein,CDR3 DNA
NA,TRBJ1-2,TRBV10-3,TRBD1,CAISESMDRERNYGYTF,TGTGCCATCAGTGAGTCGATGGACAGGGAAAGAAACTATGGCTACACCTTC
medium-sized,TRBJ1-2,TRBV6-5,NA,CASSTGGDGYTF,TGTGCCAGCAGTACCGGGGGAGATGGCTACACCTTC
NA,TRBJ2-1,TRBV6-1,TRBD2,CASIGTSGSNEQFF,TGTGCCAGCATAGGGACTAGCGGGAGCAATGAGCAGTTCTTC
NA,TRBJ2-5,TRBV7-3,NA,CASSRRGSVETQYF,TGTGCCAGCAGCCGTCGAGGGTCGGTAGAGACCCAGTACTTC
NA,TRBJ2-5,TRBV2,TRBD1,CASSVDRAETQYF,TGTGCCAGCAGTGTAGACAGGGCGGAGACCCAGTACTTC
NA,TRBJ1-4,TRBV28,TRBD1,CASSPTGAGEKLFF,TGTGCCAGCAGTCCAACAGGGGCCGGTGAAAAACTGTTTTTT
NA,TRBJ1-1,TRBV27,NA,CASSLSGTTNTEAFF,TGTGCCAGCAGTTTATCCGGGACAACTAACACTGAAGCTTTCTTT
NA,TRBJ2-1,TRBV11-3,TRBD1,CASSLGVGRGGESYNEQFF,TGTGCCAGCAGCTTAGGTGTGGGTCGAGGGGGCGAATCCTACAATGAGCAGTTCTTC
NA,TRBJ2-5,TRBV7-9,NA,CASSQTAGTQYF,TGTGCCAGCAGCCAGACAGCGGGGACCCAGTACTTC
NA,TRBJ2-7,TRBV28,NA,CASSFLEEGAYEQYF,TGTGCCAGCAGTTTCCTGGAGGAGGGGGCGTACGAGCAGTACTTC
once,TRBJ2-1,TRBV7-2,TRBD2,CASSPTAGGPAYNEQFF,TGTGCCAGCAGCCCTACCGCGGGGGGGCCGGCCTACAATGAGCAGTTCTTC
NA,TRBJ2-7,TRBV2,TRBD1,CASSSDRAKQYF,TGTGCCAGCAGTTCGGACAGGGCCAAGCAGTACTTC
NA,TRBJ2-3,TRBV4-3,TRBD2,CASSQDYGLALTDTQYF,TGCGCCAGCAGCCAAGATTATGGACTAGCGCTCACAGATACGCAGTATTTT
NA,TRBJ2-1,TRBV7-9,TRBD2,CASSPPMRLAVYNEQFF,TGTGCCAGCAGCCCCCCAATGCGTCTAGCGGTTTACAATGAGCAGTTCTTC
NA,TRBJ2-7,TRBV11-2,NA,CASSRDTRYEQYF,TGTGCCAGCAGCCGGGACACACGCTACGAGCAGTACTTC
NA,TRBJ2-5,TRBV6-5,NA,CASRGQGNGETQYF,TGTGCCAGCAGGGGCCAGGGAAATGGGGAGACCCAGTACTTC
NA,TRBJ2-2,TRBV29-1,NA,CSVDRGGTGELFF,TGCAGCGTTGATAGGGGGGGCACCGGGGAGCTGTTTTTT
NA,TRBJ2-7,TRBV6-5,NA,CASSKLSGIVYEQYF,TGTGCCAGCAGCAAGTTATCAGGGATCGTATACGAGCAGTACTTC
NA,TRBJ1-2,TRBV5-8,TRBD1,CASSFWTGGMAGYTF,TGTGCCAGCAGCTTTTGGACAGGGGGTATGGCTGGCTACACCTTC
NA,TRBJ1-5,TRBV18,NA,CASSYSNQPQHF,TGTGCCAGCTCATATAGCAATCAGCCCCAGCATTTT
once,TRBJ2-3,TRBV7-2,TRBD2,CASSLQAGYTDTQYF,TGTGCCAGCAGCTTACAAGCGGGGTACACAGATACGCAGTATTTT
NA,TRBJ2-7,TRBV6-5,NA,CASSYSAGQHTYEQYF,TGTGCCAGCAGTTACTCCGCGGGACAGCATACCTACGAGCAGTACTTC
NA,TRBJ1-2,TRBV2,TRBD1,CASSEGTGGVLLGYTF,TGTGCCAGCAGTGAAGGGACAGGGGGCGTGTTGCTTGGCTACACCTTC
NA,TRBJ1-1,TRBV7-3,NA,CASSSAGANTEAFF,TGTGCCAGCAGCTCGGCAGGGGCAAACACTGAAGCTTTCTTT
NA,TRBJ2-7,TRBV11-2,NA,CASSLVRESSYEQYF,TGTGCCAGCAGCTTAGTGCGGGAAAGCTCCTACGAGCAGTACTTC
NA,TRBJ2-1,TRBV11-2,NA,CASSLSRNNEQFF,TGTGCCAGCAGCCTGAGTCGAAACAATGAGCAGTTCTTC
NA,TRBJ2-7,TRBV19,TRBD1,CASSMGQGKTYEQYF,TGTGCCAGTAGTATGGGACAGGGGAAGACCTACGAGCAGTACTTC
NA,TRBJ2-1,TRBV27,NA,CASRPGTGTSNEQFF,TGTGCCAGCAGACCCGGGACTGGGACTTCGAATGAGCAGTTCTTC
NA,TRBJ2-7,TRBV7-9,NA,CASSRAGRYEQYF,TGTGCCAGCAGCCGCGCGGGCAGGTACGAGCAGTACTTC
NA,TRBJ1-5,TRBV5-6,TRBD1,CASSLYARGIAQPQHF,TGTGCCAGCAGCTTGTATGCCAGGGGGATTGCCCAGCCCCAGCATTTT
NA,TRBJ2-1,TRBV10-2,NA,CASSGDSGNEQFF,TGCGCCAGCAGTGGGGATAGCGGCAATGAGCAGTTCTTC
NA,TRBJ1-1,TRBV10-3,NA,CAISESQGIGAFF,TGTGCCATCAGTGAGTCACAGGGTATCGGCGCTTTCTTT
NA,TRBJ2-1,TRBV28,TRBD2,CASSSVLASNNEQFF,TGTGCCAGCAGTTCGGTACTAGCGAGTAACAATGAGCAGTTCTTC
NA,TRBJ1-1,TRBV7-9,NA,CASSLAGTGSENTEAFF,TGTGCCAGCAGCTTAGCGGGTACAGGATCAGAGAACACTGAAGCTTTCTTT
NA,TRBJ2-2,TRBV6-5,NA,CASSYIQGGWTGELFF,TGTGCCAGCAGTTACATCCAGGGCGGATGGACCGGGGAGCTGTTTTTT
NA,TRBJ2-3,TRBV29-1,TRBD2,CSVEYIGLAGAVVDTQYF,TGCAGCGTTGAGTATATAGGACTAGCGGGAGCTGTAGTAGATACGCAGTATTTT
once,TRBJ2-2,TRBV20-1,NA,CSASKYGELFF,TGCAGTGCCTCTAAATACGGGGAGCTGTTTTTT
NA,TRBJ2-7,TRBV5-6,TRBD2,CASSLKGLASYEQYF,TGTGCCAGCAGCCTAAAGGGACTAGCGTCCTACGAGCAGTACTTC
NA,TRBJ1-1,TRBV9,NA,CASSVASQGTEAFF,TGTGCCAGCAGCGTAGCTTCACAGGGCACTGAAGCTTTCTTT
NA,TRBJ1-1,TRBV4-2,TRBD1,CASSQEGTDNEAFF,TGTGCCAGCAGCCAAGAGGGGACAGACAATGAAGCTTTCTTT
NA,TRBJ2-1,TRBV4-2,NA,CASSPGESSYNEQFF,TGTGCCAGCAGCCCTGGAGAAAGCTCCTACAATGAGCAGTTCTTC